The rows below give T cell receptor beta chains drawn from one sample of a study of response to subunit inactivated influenza vaccine. One entry per CDR3 protein, called by TCRdb with MiXCR from the RT-PCR reads. This table has hundreds of thousands of distinct CDR3 sequences, about 15% appearing once. The sequenced sample was PBMCs from blood, obtained about 14 days before vaccination. The receptors were gathered from a man aged 50-59 years who received an inactivated influenza vaccine. Both conserved end residues are part of each CDR3. The D gene is left open where the match is weak. Some rows have no size entry. The others give once, few or many, or a class for an expanded clone.

j_gene,abundance,d_gene,v_gene,CDR3aa,CDR3nt
TRBJ2-2,NA,TRBD2,TRBV6-1,CASRPGTTGTGELFF,TGTGCCAGCAGACCGGGGACTACTGGCACCGGGGAGCTGTTTTTT
TRBJ1-1,NA,NA,TRBV7-2,CASSLGTQPNTEAFF,TGTGCCAGCAGCTTAGGCACTCAACCGAACACTGAAGCTTTCTTT
TRBJ2-1,NA,TRBD2,TRBV20-1,CSARISRGGRYNEQFF,TGCAGTGCTAGAATTTCCCGCGGGGGGCGGTACAATGAGCAGTTCTTC
TRBJ2-2,few,TRBD2,TRBV6-1,CAATRGVGTGELFF,TGTGCCGCCACCCGGGGGGTGGGGACCGGGGAGCTGTTTTTT
TRBJ1-1,NA,NA,TRBV5-1,CASSLVAGTTNTEAFF,TGCGCCAGCAGCTTGGTGGCCGGGACAACGAACACTGAAGCTTTCTTT
TRBJ2-7,many,TRBD1,TRBV29-1,CSVATDRGIEQYF,TGCAGCGTGGCGACGGACAGGGGAATTGAGCAGTACTTC
TRBJ2-3,NA,NA,TRBV5-5,CASSLSLQGLGTDTQYF,TGTGCCAGCAGCTTATCCCTCCAGGGATTGGGCACAGATACGCAGTATTTT
TRBJ2-1,few,TRBD2,TRBV29-1,CSVVAGKGQFF,TGCAGCGTCGTAGCGGGAAAGGGGCAGTTCTTC
TRBJ2-1,many,TRBD2,TRBV20-1,CSASGTSGSPYNEQFF,TGCAGTGCTAGTGGGACTAGCGGGAGTCCCTACAATGAGCAGTTCTTC
TRBJ2-7,NA,NA,TRBV1,CTSSVGLENYEQYF,TGCACCAGCAGCGTGGGACTAGAGAACTACGAGCAGTACTTC
TRBJ2-7,NA,NA,TRBV20-1,CSASGQYEQYF,TGCAGTGCTTCCGGACAGTACGAGCAGTACTTC
TRBJ1-1,NA,NA,TRBV7-9,CASTQSGSTEAFF,TGTGCCAGCACCCAGTCCGGGAGCACTGAAGCTTTCTTT
TRBJ1-2,NA,TRBD1,TRBV6-1,CASRTGTGWGIGYGYTF,TGTGCCAGCAGAACAGGGACAGGGTGGGGGATCGGCTATGGCTACACCTTC
TRBJ2-3,few,NA,TRBV20-1,CSAPEEGTDTQYF,TGCAGTGCGCCTGAGGAGGGCACAGATACGCAGTATTTT
TRBJ1-4,few,TRBD1,TRBV12-3/TRBV12-4,CASSLTSPGTASF,TGTGCCAGCAGTTTAACCTCACCCGGGACAGCGTCGTTT
TRBJ2-3,NA,NA,TRBV5-1,CASSLSLRVTDTQYF,TGCGCCAGCAGCTTATCTCTCAGGGTCACAGATACGCAGTATTTT
TRBJ1-5,few,TRBD1,TRBV6-5,CASSSTGSRNQPQHF,TGTGCCAGCAGTTCGACAGGGAGCAGGAATCAGCCCCAGCATTTT
TRBJ2-7,NA,NA,TRBV6-5,CASSYGTSALYEQYF,TGTGCCAGCAGTTACGGGACCTCCGCGCTCTACGAGCAGTACTTC
TRBJ2-7,NA,NA,TRBV10-2,CASSGASQNEQYF,TGCGCCAGCAGTGGGGCTAGCCAGAACGAGCAGTACTTC
TRBJ1-2,many,NA,TRBV7-8,CASSFTVNYGYTF,TGTGCCAGCAGCTTTACAGTTAACTATGGCTACACCTTC
TRBJ2-1,NA,NA,TRBV29-1,CSVLRLSYNEQFF,TGCAGCGTTTTACGTCTCTCCTACAATGAGCAGTTCTTC
TRBJ2-3,few,NA,TRBV20-1,CSAFRDTQYF,TGCAGTGCTTTCCGAGATACGCAGTATTTT
TRBJ2-1,NA,NA,TRBV29-1,CSVVPPLLTYNEQFF,TGCAGCGTCGTACCCCCACTCTTGACTTACAATGAGCAGTTCTTC
TRBJ2-1,many,TRBD2,TRBV28,CASSPIAGGGNEQFF,TGTGCCAGCAGTCCGATAGCGGGAGGGGGTAATGAGCAGTTCTTC
TRBJ2-1,NA,NA,TRBV10-3,CAISEGAPTYNEQFF,TGTGCCATCAGTGAAGGCGCGCCTACCTACAATGAGCAGTTCTTC
TRBJ2-2,NA,NA,TRBV19,CASSTGWTGELFF,TGTGCCAGTAGCACAGGGTGGACCGGGGAGCTGTTTTTT
TRBJ2-1,few,NA,TRBV27,CASSRGSWEQFF,TGTGCCAGCAGCCGAGGGTCTTGGGAGCAGTTCTTC
TRBJ2-1,NA,NA,TRBV20-1,CSARDVGRRPYNEQFF,TGCAGTGCTAGAGATGTGGGCAGGCGACCTTACAATGAGCAGTTCTTC
TRBJ2-2,NA,TRBD1,TRBV6-1,CASRPDRAPRDTGELFF,TGTGCCAGCAGGCCCGACAGGGCCCCCAGGGACACCGGGGAGCTGTTTTTT
TRBJ1-1,many,NA,TRBV29-1,CSVEGRFMNTEAFF,TGCAGCGTTGAGGGACGGTTCATGAACACTGAAGCTTTCTTT
TRBJ1-2,many,TRBD1,TRBV4-2,CASSQGQGLGYGYTF,TGTGCCAGCAGCCAAGGACAGGGATTAGGCTATGGCTACACCTTC
TRBJ2-3,NA,TRBD2,TRBV9,CASSTSGYTDTQYF,TGTGCCAGCAGTACTAGCGGTTACACAGATACGCAGTATTTT
TRBJ2-2,NA,TRBD1,TRBV5-6,CASSWGTGTVGELFF,TGTGCCAGCAGCTGGGGGACAGGGACGGTCGGGGAGCTGTTTTTT
TRBJ2-3,few,TRBD1,TRBV18,CASSQLTPGTGLFGEQYF,TGTGCCAGCTCACAACTAACGCCCGGGACAGGCCTCTTCGGGGAGCAGTATTTT
TRBJ1-3,NA,TRBD1,TRBV9,CASSARGTASGNTIYF,TGTGCCAGCAGCGCCCGCGGGACAGCTTCTGGAAACACCATATATTTT
TRBJ2-1,NA,TRBD2,TRBV7-6,CASSLRAGGFLGEQFF,TGTGCCAGCAGCCTTAGAGCGGGGGGCTTTTTGGGTGAGCAGTTCTTC
TRBJ2-3,NA,NA,TRBV21-1,CASSTLYSGCGTDTQYF,TGTGCCAGCAGCACCTTATACTCAGGGTGTGGCACAGATACGCAGTATTTT
TRBJ2-1,few,TRBD2,TRBV5-1,CASSLQAGGRNEQFF,TGCGCCAGCAGCTTGCAAGCGGGGGGACGCAATGAGCAGTTCTTC
TRBJ1-5,few,TRBD1,TRBV2,CASRQGVSNQPQHF,TGTGCCAGCAGGCAGGGGGTGAGCAATCAGCCCCAGCATTTT
TRBJ1-2,few,TRBD1,TRBV28,CASSFFGTGVGYTF,TGTGCCAGCAGTTTTTTCGGGACAGGGGTTGGCTACACCTTC